This passage covers 26 T cell receptor beta chains from one sample sequenced in a study of T cell changes during pregnancy in multiple sclerosis. Assay: immunoSEQ multiplex PCR; the TCRdb copy retains only in-frame clones and omits some. The table includes 29,000 or so clones, over 85% detected once. Sample: CD8+ T cells from peripheral blood mononuclear cells, taken before pregnancy. These receptors all stem from a female donor with multiple sclerosis, enrolled in a pregnancy study.

The genes are TRBV6-1 and TRBJ2-1; TRBD2 matches at 7 bases. The CDR3 extends over 14 amino acids. Germline values: CDR1 MNHNS, CDR2 SASEGT. Trimming took 0 bases from V and 12 from J; bases not matched to a gene: 8. The CDR3 DNA reads TGTGCCAGCAGTGAAGCGGCTAGCGGATCCTTGCAGTTCTTC. This codes for CASSEAASGSLQFF.

This clone has more than one count but fewer than ten. The genes are TRBV6-4 and TRBJ1-2; 8 positions agree with TRBD1. Germline V gene data show CDR1 as MRHNA and CDR2 as SNTAGT. The CDR3 has 13 amino acids. The J segment lost 6 bases and the V segment lost 2 bases, leaving 2 bases of the junction unmatched. DNA for the CDR3: TGTGCCAGCAGTGACGGACAGGGTGATGGCTACACCTTC. This gives the protein CASSDGQGDGYTF.

This chain links TRBV5-1 with TRBJ2-5, with TRBD2 identical over 7 bases. The ends lost 4 bases at V and 2 bases at J; junction bases unmatched: 8. The germline CDR1 and CDR2 sequences are SGHRS and YFSETQ. This CDR3 is built from 15 residues. The CDR3 bases are TGCGCCAGCAGCCAATATGGCGGGGGACAAGAGACCCAGTACTTC. This encodes CASSQYGGGQETQYF.

V gene TRBV7-9 combines with J gene TRBJ2-1; 11 bases are shared with TRBD1. V shed 8 bases and J 6 bases; nucleotides not matched to a gene: 9. The CDR3 is 15 residues long. The V gene's germline CDR1 is SEHNR and CDR2 FQNEAQ (reference sequence). In DNA, the CDR3 is TGTGCCAGCCTAACCGGGACAGGGGGATTCAATGAGCAGTTCTTC. Translating it yields CASLTGTGGFNEQFF.

This rearrangement joins TRBV25-1 to TRBJ2-7; D perhaps matches TRBD1 (6 bases). This CDR3 region has 13 residues. The V end lost 6 bases, the J end lost 0 bases, and 9 bases lay between the germline ends. The germline V gene has CDR1 MGHDK and CDR2 SYGVNS. This chain's CDR3 is CASRGALSYEQYF. Here the CDR3 DNA reads TGTGCCAGCAGGGGGGCGCTCTCCTACGAGCAGTACTTC.

The V call is TRBV7-8, the J call TRBJ2-3; TRBD2 matches at 13 bases. Trimming at V came to 2 bases and at J to 5 bases, leaving 4 bases not matched to a gene. Germline values: CDR1 SGHVS, CDR2 FQNEAQ. The CDR3 extends over 16 amino acids. The CDR3 region is CASSLRLAGGIDTQYF. In nucleotides, the CDR3 is TGTGCCAGCAGCTTAAGACTAGCGGGAGGTATAGATACGCAGTATTTT. The full variable domain, completed using reference TRBV7-8 and TRBJ2-3, is GAGVSQSPRYKVAKRGQDVALRCDPISGHVSLFWYQQALGQGPEFLTYFQNEAQLDKSGLPSDRFFAERPEGSVSTLKIQRTQQEDSAVYLCASSLRLAGGIDTQYFGPGTRLTVL.

The chain carries TRBV2 and TRBJ1-4, with 7 positions matching TRBD1. The length of the CDR3 is 18 residues. With 4 bases clipped from V and 3 bases from J, the junction kept 14 bases outside the gene matches. Germline V CDR1 and CDR2: SNHLY, FYNNEI. The CDR3 region is CASSVRGRGEWSNEKLFF. CDR3 DNA: TGTGCCAGCAGTGTTAGGGGCAGGGGGGAGTGGTCTAATGAAAAACTGTTTTTT.

The chain recombines TRBV6-5 with TRBJ1-1; unclear D gene. The CDR3 is 14 amino acids. Between the trimmed V and J ends, which lost 6 bases and 2 bases, there was a span of 13 bases. CDR1 MNHEY and CDR2 SVGAGI come from the germline V gene. CDR3 in DNA: TGTGCCAGCAGCGGGGAAACGGGTAACACTGAAGCTTTCTTT. Translation gives CASSGETGNTEAFF.

The V call is TRBV6-5, the J call TRBJ2-1; 8 nucleotides line up with TRBD2. The CDR3 sequence is 15 residues long. Germline CDR1 and CDR2: MNHEY and SVGAGI. V was clipped by 1 base and J by 8 bases; unmatched bases: 7. The CDR3 here is CASSYFASGGDEQFF. The CDR3 DNA follows: TGTGCCAGCAGTTACTTTGCCAGCGGGGGCGATGAGCAGTTCTTC.

This chain connects TRBV7-6 to TRBJ2-7; 7 bases fit TRBD1. CDR1 and CDR2 from the germline V gene are SGHVS and FNYEAQ. V lost 5 bases, J lost 3 bases, and 10 bases stayed unmatched. The CDR3 sequence is 15 residues long. CDR3 residues: CASSPQTGKSYEQYF. CDR3 in DNA: TGTGCCAGCAGCCCCCAGACAGGGAAGAGCTACGAGCAGTACTTC.

This rearrangement joins TRBV7-3 to TRBJ2-5; perhaps TRBD2 as D (6 bases). Per the germline V gene, CDR1 is SGHTA and CDR2 is FQGTGA. The CDR3 consists of 15 residues. The V gene lost 0 bases and the J gene lost 5 bases, with 13 bases spanning the gap. CDR3 residues: CASSLTGGTRETQYF. The CDR3 DNA follows: TGTGCCAGCAGCTTAACGGGGGGAACACGGGAGACCCAGTACTTC.

The J gene is TRBJ2-7, the V gene TRBV7-6; 8 bases are a match to TRBD1. The trim removed 5 bases at V and 6 bases at J, leaving 21 bases unmatched. The germline V gene has CDR1 SGHVS and CDR2 FNYEAQ. The CDR3 sequence is 18 residues long. The CDR3 spells CASSLVGGRAGGASEQYF. The CDR3 DNA is TGTGCCAGCAGCCTCGTTGGGGGGCGGGCAGGGGGCGCTTCCGAGCAGTACTTC.

The chain has TRBV28 and TRBJ1-5, with 7 bases that match TRBD1. The V gene's germline CDR1 is MDHEN and CDR2 SYDVKM. The trim removed 2 bases at V and 0 bases at J, leaving 7 bases unmatched. CDR3 length equals 17 residues. The CDR3, as DNA: TGTGCCAGCAGTTTAGACTTCACAGGGGTTAGCAATCAGCCCCAGCATTTT. This sequence encodes CASSLDFTGVSNQPQHF.

The chain carries TRBV11-1 and TRBJ1-1; tentative D call: TRBD1 (5 bases). Germline V gene data show CDR1 as SGHAT and CDR2 as FQDESV (reference sequence). This CDR3 comprises 16 residues. Between the trimmed V and J ends, which lost 2 bases and 6 bases, there was a span of 19 bases. The CDR3 loop is CASSLYETRGEPEAFF. As DNA, the CDR3 is TGTGCCAGCAGCTTATACGAGACCCGGGGGGAGCCTGAAGCTTTCTTT. The whole variable domain, remainder taken from reference TRBV11-1 and TRBJ1-1, is EAEVAQSPRYKITEKSQAVAFWCDPISGHATLYWYRQILGQGPELLVQFQDESVVDDSQLPKDRFSAERLKGVDSTLKIQPAELGDSAMYLCASSLYETRGEPEAFFGQGTRLTVV.

The chain combines TRBV28 with TRBJ1-1, with D maybe TRBD1 (5 bases). The length of the CDR3 is 14 residues. V lost 5 bases and J 1 base, leaving 11 bases between the germline ends. Per the germline V gene, CDR1 is MDHEN and CDR2 is SYDVKM. CDR3 residues: CASSPRVSNTEAFF. In DNA form, the CDR3 reads TGTGCCAGCAGTCCCAGGGTATCGAACACTGAAGCTTTCTTT.

The chain couples TRBV29-1 to TRBJ1-5; weak D call: TRBD1 (5 bases). Per germline, CDR1 SQVTM and CDR2 ANQGSEA. The V end was cut by 4 bases, the J end by 5 bases, with 12 bases between. The CDR3 is 13 residues long. CDR3 region: CSVVITGDQPQHF. The CDR3 bases are TGCAGCGTTGTTATTACGGGGGATCAGCCCCAGCATTTT.

This chain connects TRBV11-1 to TRBJ2-7; the D is unclear. The germline V and J ends were trimmed by 1 base and 0 bases, with 7 bases remaining between them. Germline V lookup: CDR1 SGHAT, CDR2 FQDESV (reference sequence). The CDR3 spans 14 residues. Here the CDR3 DNA reads TGTGCCAGCAGCTTAGAGTGGAGCTCCTACGAGCAGTACTTC. Translated, it gives CASSLEWSSYEQYF.

The V gene is TRBV5-1, the J gene TRBJ2-3, with TRBD2 matching over 7 bases. This CDR3 is 15 amino acids long. The germline gives CDR1 SGHRS, CDR2 YFSETQ. V was pared by 0 bases and J by 2 bases, with 3 bases of the junction left unmatched. The CDR3 nucleotides read TGCGCCAGCAGCTTGGCTAGCGGACACACAGATACGCAGTATTTT. Translating gives CASSLASGHTDTQYF.

This chain links TRBV18 with TRBJ2-7; 15 bases are shared with TRBD2. The CDR3 spans 16 residues. The germline V gene has CDR1 KGHSH and CDR2 LQKENI. V lost 6 bases, J lost 6 bases, and 9 bases stayed unmatched. The CDR3 is CASSPVRGLAGGEQYF. As DNA, the CDR3 is TGTGCCAGCTCCCCCGTACGGGGACTAGCGGGAGGCGAGCAGTACTTC.

The CDR3 sequence: CASRGTSGRGDTQYF. The CDR3 DNA sequence: TGTGCCAGCAGAGGGACTAGCGGGAGGGGAGATACGCAGTATTTT. The V gene is TRBV7-8, the J gene TRBJ2-3, with 16 bases matching TRBD2. Trimming at V came to 6 bases and at J to 5 bases, leaving 2 bases not matched to a gene. Germline CDR1 reads SGHVS; CDR2 reads FQNEAQ. CDR3 size: 15 residues.

The chain links TRBV15 to TRBJ1-1; D uncertain. The germline CDR1 and CDR2 sequences are LNHNV and YYDKDF (reference sequence). The CDR3 sequence is 14 residues long. V was shortened by 5 bases and J by 1 base, with 11 bases between the two germline ends. As DNA, the CDR3 is TGTGCCACCAGCCTGACATACCAGAACACTGAAGCTTTCTTT. Protein sequence: CATSLTYQNTEAFF.

The rearrangement uses TRBV28 and TRBJ2-2; possible D gene TRBD1, 6 bases. The CDR3 spans 17 residues. Germline loops: CDR1 MDHEN, CDR2 SYDVKM. V dropped 3 bases and J dropped 0 bases, with 14 bases sitting between them. CDR3 sequence reads: CASSFSGSGANTGELFF. CDR3 sequence (DNA): TGTGCCAGCAGTTTTTCGGGATCAGGGGCGAACACCGGGGAGCTGTTTTTT.

The J gene is TRBJ1-5, the V gene TRBV27; D is possibly TRBD1 (5 bases). The CDR3 sequence is 13 residues long. The germline CDR1 and CDR2 sequences are MNHEY and SMNVEV (reference sequence). With 4 bases removed from V and 4 bases from J, the gap between germline ends came to 8 bases. The CDR3, as DNA: TGTGCCAGCAGTTGGGGCTCGAATCAGCCCCAGCATTTT. The encoded protein is CASSWGSNQPQHF.

The rearrangement joins TRBV11-2 to TRBJ1-1; D perhaps matches TRBD1 (5 bases). V was pared by 4 bases and J by 3 bases, with 18 bases between. This CDR3 is built from 16 residues. Germline-derived CDR1 and CDR2 are SGHAT and FQNNGV. The CDR3 coding sequence is TGTGCCAGCAGCTCTGCCTTCGGGGGAGGGGACACTGAAGCTTTCTTT. It encodes CASSSAFGGGDTEAFF.

The chain combines TRBV6-6 with TRBJ2-7, with TRBD1 as a possible D gene (6 bases). The CDR3 runs to 13 residues. V shed 4 bases and J shed 2 bases, with 9 bases lying between them. Germline values: CDR1 MNHNY, CDR2 SVGAGI (reference sequence). The CDR3 nucleotides read TGTGCCAGCAGTTCCGGACAGACCTACGAGCAGTACTTC. Amino acids: CASSSGQTYEQYF.

This chain links TRBV29-1 with TRBJ2-1; 7 bases align to TRBD2. The CDR3 has 14 residues. Per the germline V gene, CDR1 is SQVTM and CDR2 is ANQGSEA. The V gene end was trimmed by 0 bases and the J gene end by 9 bases; junction bases not matched to a gene: 8. The CDR3: CSVEDLGTTGEQFF. CDR3 sequence (DNA): TGCAGCGTTGAAGATTTGGGGACTACTGGTGAGCAGTTCTTC.